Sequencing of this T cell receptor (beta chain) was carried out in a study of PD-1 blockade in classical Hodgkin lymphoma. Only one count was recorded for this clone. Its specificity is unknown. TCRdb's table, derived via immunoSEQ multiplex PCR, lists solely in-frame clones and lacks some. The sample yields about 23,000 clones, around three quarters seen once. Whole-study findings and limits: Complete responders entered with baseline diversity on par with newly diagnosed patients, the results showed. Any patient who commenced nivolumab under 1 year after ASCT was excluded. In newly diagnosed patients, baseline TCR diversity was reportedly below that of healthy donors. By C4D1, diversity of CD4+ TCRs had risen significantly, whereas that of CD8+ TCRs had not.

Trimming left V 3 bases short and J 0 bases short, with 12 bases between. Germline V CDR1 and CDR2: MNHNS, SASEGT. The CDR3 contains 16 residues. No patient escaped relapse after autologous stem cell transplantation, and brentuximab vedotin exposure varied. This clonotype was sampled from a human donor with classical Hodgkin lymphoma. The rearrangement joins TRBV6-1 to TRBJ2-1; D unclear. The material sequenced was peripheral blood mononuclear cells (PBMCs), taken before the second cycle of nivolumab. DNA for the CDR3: TGTGCCAGCAGTGAGAACAGAGAATTCTCCTACAATGAGCAGTTCTTC. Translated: CASSENREFSYNEQFF.